This is a list of T cell receptor beta chains from one sample in a study of cytomegalovirus exposure and HLA in healthy donors. Libraries were prepared by immunoSEQ multiplex PCR; TCRdb keeps only in-frame clonotypes and omits some of them. The table has some 110,000 clones, 78% seen once. Material for sequencing was PBMCs. The receptors originated from a man aged 25 to 40 in good health and CMV-seronegative. CDR3s include the opening cysteine and the closing phenylalanine or tryptophan. D genes are given only for firm matches. Clone size, where shown, is once, few, many, or a class for clones that have expanded.

clone size	V gene	J gene	D gene	CDR3 protein	CDR3 DNA
.	TRBV13	TRBJ2-7	TRBD2	CASSPGTSGTKYEQYF	TGTGCCAGCAGCCCCGGGACTAGCGGGACCAAATACGAGCAGTACTTC
.	TRBV7-9	TRBJ1-1	TRBD1	CASSAGQGGTEAFF	TGTGCCAGCAGCGCCGGACAGGGGGGGACTGAAGCTTTCTTT
.	TRBV19	TRBJ2-1	.	CASRFQGSSYNEQFF	TGTGCCAGTAGATTCCAGGGAAGCTCCTACAATGAGCAGTTCTTC
.	TRBV5-4	TRBJ1-1	.	CASSSLGPNTEAFF	TGTGCCAGCAGCTCGCTGGGGCCGAACACTGAAGCTTTCTTT
.	TRBV5-4	TRBJ2-7	.	CASSDLSSYEQYF	TGTGCCAGCAGCGACTTGAGCTCCTACGAGCAGTACTTC
.	TRBV7-2	TRBJ2-3	.	CASSLWGQPDTDTQYF	TGTGCCAGCAGCTTATGGGGCCAGCCGGACACAGATACGCAGTATTTT
.	TRBV5-4	TRBJ2-2	.	CASSLVARAGELFF	TGTGCCAGCAGCTTGGTGGCGAGGGCCGGGGAGCTGTTTTTT
.	TRBV7-9	TRBJ2-5	TRBD2	CASSLPGLAGVETQYF	TGTGCCAGCAGCTTACCGGGACTAGCGGGAGTGGAGACCCAGTACTTC
.	TRBV6-5	TRBJ1-4	TRBD1	CASRDRTGEGKLFF	TGTGCCAGCAGGGATCGGACAGGCGAGGGTAAACTGTTTTTT
.	TRBV11-2	TRBJ2-7	.	CASSLGGYSYEQYF	TGTGCCAGCAGCTTAGGAGGTTATTCCTACGAGCAGTACTTC
.	TRBV9	TRBJ2-1	.	CASSVGAGSWDEQFF	TGTGCCAGCAGCGTAGGCGCCGGGAGTTGGGATGAGCAGTTCTTC
few	TRBV7-9	TRBJ2-5	TRBD1	CASSSRTGKETQYF	TGTGCCAGCAGCTCAAGGACAGGGAAAGAGACCCAGTACTTC
.	TRBV27	TRBJ2-1	TRBD1	CASSFVGTGYNEQFF	TGTGCCAGCAGTTTCGTTGGGACAGGGTACAATGAGCAGTTCTTC
once	TRBV11-2	TRBJ2-1	.	CASSLARTRGRNEQFF	TGTGCCAGCAGCTTAGCCAGGACTAGGGGGAGGAATGAGCAGTTCTTC
.	TRBV6-5	TRBJ2-2	.	CASTAGQGGELFF	TGTGCCAGCACTGCGGGGCAGGGCGGGGAGCTGTTTTTT
.	TRBV15	TRBJ2-7	TRBD2	CATSRDRELAGYEQYF	TGTGCCACCAGCAGAGATCGGGAACTAGCGGGCTACGAGCAGTACTTC
.	TRBV6-6	TRBJ2-7	.	CASREGRTYEQYF	TGTGCCAGCAGGGAGGGCAGGACCTACGAGCAGTACTTC
.	TRBV5-4	TRBJ2-2	.	CASSLVSGELFF	TGTGCCAGCAGCTTGGTATCCGGGGAGCTGTTTTTT
once	TRBV5-4	TRBJ1-2	TRBD1	CASTPYRQGDGYTF	TGTGCCAGCACCCCCTATAGACAGGGGGATGGCTACACCTTC
.	TRBV4-1	TRBJ2-7	TRBD2	CASSPAGGRRYEQYF	TGCGCCAGCAGTCCAGCGGGAGGGCGTCGGTACGAGCAGTACTTC
.	TRBV10-1	TRBJ2-1	TRBD2	CASSGQTTSGRTNEQFF	TGCGCCAGCAGTGGACAGACTACTAGCGGGAGGACGAATGAGCAGTTCTTC
.	TRBV28	TRBJ1-5	.	CASSESQGFQPQHF	TGTGCCAGCAGTGAATCCCAGGGGTTCCAGCCCCAGCATTTT